The 9 T cell receptor beta chains reported below all come from one sample, sequenced in a study of tumor-infiltrating lymphocytes in localized non-small cell lung cancer. Data came from immunoSEQ multiplex PCR; TCRdb stores just in-frame clones and leaves some out. Altogether roughly 7,200 clones are present, around 77% being singletons, with the ten largest covering approximately 8.1%. Sequenced: lung tumor tissue. The receptors were sampled from a human donor with non-small cell lung cancer.

The genes are TRBV30 and TRBJ1-1; 7 nucleotides match TRBD1. The junction had 5 bases not matched to a gene; V was cut back by 1 base and J by 0 bases. Germline-derived CDR1 and CDR2 are GTSNPN and SVGIG (reference sequence). The length of the CDR3 is 15 residues. The CDR3 is CAWSAVTGMNTEAFF. CDR3 coding DNA: TGTGCCTGGAGTGCGGTGACAGGGATGAACACTGAAGCTTTCTTT.

In this sample, this clone turned up a few times. The genes are TRBV19 and TRBJ2-2; a weak D match, TRBD2 (6 bases). This CDR3 region has 15 residues. V lost 7 bases and J lost 4, with 16 bases in between. Germline V gene sequence: CDR1 LNHDA, CDR2 SQIVND (reference sequence). The CDR3 sequence: CASIQGRRATGELFF. CDR3 in DNA: TGTGCCAGTATTCAAGGGAGGAGGGCCACCGGGGAGCTGTTTTTT. Supplemented by reference TRBV19 and TRBJ2-2, the full variable domain reads DGGITQSPKYLFRKEGQNVTLSCEQNLNHDAMYWYRQDPGQGLRLIYYSQIVNDFQKGDIAEGYSVSREKKESFPLTVTSAQKNPTAFYLCASIQGRRATGELFFGEGSRLTVL.

This chain uses TRBV11-1 with TRBJ1-2, with TRBD1 matching over 8 bases. The V and J ends lost 6 bases and 7 bases, in that order; junction bases with no gene match: 10. CDR3 length: 14 amino acids. Germline CDR1 is SGHAT and CDR2 is FQDESV (reference sequence). The chain's CDR3 is CASSRDRGKGGYTF. CDR3 coding DNA: TGTGCCAGCAGTCGTGACAGGGGAAAGGGTGGCTACACCTTC.

By frequency in the sample, this clone is large (0.1 to 1%). The chain has TRBV7-3 and TRBJ2-5; TRBD1 or TRBD2 may be the D gene (5 bases each). V lost 4 bases to trimming and J lost 5 bases, with 17 bases between them. CDR3 length: 15 residues. The germline V gene has CDR1 SGHTA and CDR2 FQGTGA. CDR3: CASSSTGTWGETQYF. CDR3 in DNA: TGTGCCAGCAGCTCGACCGGGACCTGGGGTGAGACCCAGTACTTC.

This clone showed up just once. This chain joins TRBV5-6 and TRBJ1-2; D remains ambiguous. Germline CDR1 and CDR2: SGHDT and YYEEEE. The V and J ends lost 4 bases and 11 bases respectively, with 15 bases between them. The CDR3 loop spans 12 amino acids. CDR3 sequence (DNA): TGTGCCAGCAGCCCCCCGGGCTCCGTGTACACCTTC. Translated, it gives CASSPPGSVYTF.

V usage is TRBV7-9 and J usage is TRBJ2-1, with 9 nucleotides matching TRBD2. Trimming removed 8 bases from V and 1 base from J; junction bases left unmatched: 6. This CDR3 spans 15 amino acids. Looked up from germline, CDR1 is SEHNR and CDR2 is FQNEAQ (reference sequence). DNA for the CDR3: TGTGCCAGCGGGTTTGCGGGAGGGTCCTACAATGAGCAGTTCTTC. Its protein product is CASGFAGGSYNEQFF.

This clone has a handful of counts. The chain's CDR3 is CASSPGLAVKDTQYF. In DNA, the CDR3 is TGTGCCAGCAGCCCGGGACTAGCTGTGAAAGATACGCAGTATTTT. The V and J genes are TRBV5-4 and TRBJ2-3; the match to TRBD2 covers 9 bases. This CDR3 is 15 amino acids long. Trimming removed 4 bases from V and 5 bases from J; junction bases left unmatched: 8. Per the germline V gene, CDR1 is SGHNT and CDR2 is YYREEE (reference sequence).

The CDR3 DNA follows: TGTGCCAGCAGCCCCATTCCTAACACGAACACTGAAGCTTTCTTT. Its protein product is CASSPIPNTNTEAFF. The chain couples TRBV9 to TRBJ1-1; D call uncertain. CDR3 size: 15 residues. V lost 4 bases to trimming and J lost 1 base, with 14 bases between them. The germline gives CDR1 SGDLS, CDR2 YYNGEE.

The J gene is TRBJ1-5, the V gene TRBV10-2, with no clear D. Germline loops: CDR1 WSHSY, CDR2 SAAADI. CDR3 length: 17 amino acids. V lost 0 bases, J lost 2 bases, and 14 bases lay in between. The CDR3 sequence is CASSESLADGGNQPQHF. The CDR3 DNA reads TGCGCCAGCAGTGAGTCTCTTGCCGACGGCGGCAATCAGCCCCAGCATTTT.